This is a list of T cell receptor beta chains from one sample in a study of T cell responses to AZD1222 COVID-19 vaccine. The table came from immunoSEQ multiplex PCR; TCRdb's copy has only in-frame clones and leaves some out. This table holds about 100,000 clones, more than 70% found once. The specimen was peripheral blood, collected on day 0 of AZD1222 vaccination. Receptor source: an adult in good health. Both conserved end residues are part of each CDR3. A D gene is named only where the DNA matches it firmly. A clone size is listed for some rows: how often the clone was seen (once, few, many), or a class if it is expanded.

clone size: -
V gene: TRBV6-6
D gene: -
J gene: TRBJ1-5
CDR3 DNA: TGTGCCAGCAGTTACGTGGAGGCGCCCCAGCATTTT
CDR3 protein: CASSYVEAPQHF

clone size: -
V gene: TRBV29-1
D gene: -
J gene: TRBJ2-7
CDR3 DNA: TGCAGCGTGAAAAGTAGGGAGCAGTACTTC
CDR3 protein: CSVKSREQYF

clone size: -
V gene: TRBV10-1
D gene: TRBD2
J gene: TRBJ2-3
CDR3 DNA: TGCGCCAGCAGTGGGCAGCGGGGAACAGATACGCAGTATTTT
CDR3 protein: CASSGQRGTDTQYF

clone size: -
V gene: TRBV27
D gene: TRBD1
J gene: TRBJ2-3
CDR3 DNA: TGTGCCAGCAGTTTAGCAGGGGGCGGCACAGATACGCAGTATTTT
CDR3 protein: CASSLAGGGTDTQYF

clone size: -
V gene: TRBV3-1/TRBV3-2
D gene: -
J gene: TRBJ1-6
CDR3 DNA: TGTGCCAGCAGCCAAGGGTGGGGGGGTAATTCACCCCTCCACTTT
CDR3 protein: CASSQGWGGNSPLHF

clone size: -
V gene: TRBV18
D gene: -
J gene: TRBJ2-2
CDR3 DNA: TGTGCCAGCTCACCAGGGCAGGGTTTCGCCGGGGAGCTGTTTTTT
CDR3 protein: CASSPGQGFAGELFF

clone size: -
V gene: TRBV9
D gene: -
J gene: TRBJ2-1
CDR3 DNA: TGTGCCAGCAGCACGACTCCTTGGGGAAATGAGCAGTTCTTC
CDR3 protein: CASSTTPWGNEQFF

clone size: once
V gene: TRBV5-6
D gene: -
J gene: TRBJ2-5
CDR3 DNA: TGTGCCAGCAGCTTGACTTTGTACCAAGAGACCCAGTACTTC
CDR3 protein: CASSLTLYQETQYF

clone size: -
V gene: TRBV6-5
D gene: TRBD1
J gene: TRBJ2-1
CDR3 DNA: TGTGCCAGCAGTTACTCGCGGACAGGTCGTAATGAGCAGTTCTTC
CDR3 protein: CASSYSRTGRNEQFF

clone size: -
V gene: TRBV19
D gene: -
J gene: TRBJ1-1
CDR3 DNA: TGTGCCAGTAGTGGTCGGGGAGGGACTGAAGCTTTCTTT
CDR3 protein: CASSGRGGTEAFF

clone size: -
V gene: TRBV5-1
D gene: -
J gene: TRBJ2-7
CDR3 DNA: TGCGCCAGCAGCTTGGGGCAGGGACCCTACGAGCAGTACTTC
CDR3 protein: CASSLGQGPYEQYF

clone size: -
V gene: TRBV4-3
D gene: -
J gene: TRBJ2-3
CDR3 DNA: TGCGCCAGCAGCCAAGGGCCTAGCACAGATACGCAGTATTTT
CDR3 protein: CASSQGPSTDTQYF

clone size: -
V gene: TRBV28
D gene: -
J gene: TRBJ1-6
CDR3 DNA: TGTGCCAGCAGTCAGGACAGTGGCTCACCCCTCCACTTT
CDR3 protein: CASSQDSGSPLHF

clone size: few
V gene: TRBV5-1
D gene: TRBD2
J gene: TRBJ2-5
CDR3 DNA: TGCGCCAGCAGCTGGGCGGGGGAGGAGACCCAGTACTTC
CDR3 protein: CASSWAGEETQYF

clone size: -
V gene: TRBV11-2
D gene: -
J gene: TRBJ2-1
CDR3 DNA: TGTGCCAGCAGCTCGGGGTTGCCCTCCTACAATGAGCAGTTCTTC
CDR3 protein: CASSSGLPSYNEQFF

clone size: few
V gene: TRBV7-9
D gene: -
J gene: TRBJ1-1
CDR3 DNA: TGTGCCAGCAGCTTAAGAGGGAGGGGCACTGAAGCTTTCTTT
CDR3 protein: CASSLRGRGTEAFF

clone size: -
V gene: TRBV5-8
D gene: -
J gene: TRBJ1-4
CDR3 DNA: TGTGCCAGCAGCTTTCAGATAGCAACTAATGAAAAACTGTTTTTT
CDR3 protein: CASSFQIATNEKLFF

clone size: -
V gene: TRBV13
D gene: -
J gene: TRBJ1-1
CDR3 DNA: TGTGCCAGCAGCTTACGGACGCCGAGGGCCATGAACACTGAAGCTTTCTTT
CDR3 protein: CASSLRTPRAMNTEAFF

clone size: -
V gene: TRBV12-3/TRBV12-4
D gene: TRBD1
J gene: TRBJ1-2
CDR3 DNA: TGTGCCAGCAGTACCGGGACAGTATCCACCTTC
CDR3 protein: CASSTGTVSTF

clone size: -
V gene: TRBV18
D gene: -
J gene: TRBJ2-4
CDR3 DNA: TGTGCCAGCTCACCCCAGGGTCGGGACATTCAGTACTTC
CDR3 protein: CASSPQGRDIQYF

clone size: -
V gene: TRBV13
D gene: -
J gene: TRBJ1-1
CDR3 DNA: TGTGCCAGCAGCTCCAGCCCGACTGAAGCTTTCTTT
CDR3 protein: CASSSSPTEAFF

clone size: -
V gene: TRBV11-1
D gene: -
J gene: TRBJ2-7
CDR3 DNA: TGTGCCAGCAGCTTAGGCGCTTCCTACGAGCAGTACTTC
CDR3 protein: CASSLGASYEQYF

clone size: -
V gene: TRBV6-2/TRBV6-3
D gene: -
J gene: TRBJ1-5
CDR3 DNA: TGTGCCAGCAGTATACAGGGTAGTAATCAGCCCCAGCATTTT
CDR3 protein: CASSIQGSNQPQHF

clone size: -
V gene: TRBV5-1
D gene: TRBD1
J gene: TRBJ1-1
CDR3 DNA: TGCGCCAGCAGCTTAGGACAGGGAGACAACACTGAAGCTTTCTTT
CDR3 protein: CASSLGQGDNTEAFF

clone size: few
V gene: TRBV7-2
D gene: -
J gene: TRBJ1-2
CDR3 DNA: TGTGCCAGCAGCTCCCGGGTATCTAACTATGGCTACACCTTC
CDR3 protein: CASSSRVSNYGYTF

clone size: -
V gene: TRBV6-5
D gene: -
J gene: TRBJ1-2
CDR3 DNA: TGTGCCAGCAGTTACTCGTCGGTCCGTGGCTACACCTTC
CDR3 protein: CASSYSSVRGYTF

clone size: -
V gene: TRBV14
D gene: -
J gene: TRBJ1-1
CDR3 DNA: TGTGCCAGCAGCCAAGCGAAGGGATGGAGAACTGAAGCTTTCTTT
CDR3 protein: CASSQAKGWRTEAFF

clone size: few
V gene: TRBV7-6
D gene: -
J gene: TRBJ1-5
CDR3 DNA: TGTGCCAGCAGCTTATCGGGGGATAATCAGCCCCAGCATTTT
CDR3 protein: CASSLSGDNQPQHF

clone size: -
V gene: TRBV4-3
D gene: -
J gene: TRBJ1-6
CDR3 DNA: TGCGCCAGCAGCCAAGATCTACAGCGGAGTAACAAGGCTTCACCCCTCCACTTT
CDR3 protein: CASSQDLQRSNKASPLHF

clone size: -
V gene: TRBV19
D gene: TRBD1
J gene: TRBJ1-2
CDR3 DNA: TGTGCCAGTAGTATTAACTTCGGACAGGGGAACTATGGCTACACCTTC
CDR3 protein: CASSINFGQGNYGYTF

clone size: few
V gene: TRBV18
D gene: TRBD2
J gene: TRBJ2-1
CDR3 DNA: TGTGCCAGCTCACCACGTTGGCGGGGGGGCTACAATGAGCAGTTCTTC
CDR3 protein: CASSPRWRGGYNEQFF

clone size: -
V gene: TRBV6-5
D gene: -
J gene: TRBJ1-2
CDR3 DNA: TGTGCCAGCAAAACGGGGGGAACAGGCTATGGCTACACCTTC
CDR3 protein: CASKTGGTGYGYTF

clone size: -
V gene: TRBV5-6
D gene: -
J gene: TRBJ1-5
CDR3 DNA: TGTGCCAGCAGCAAGGACAGAAATCAGCCCCAGCATTTT
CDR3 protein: CASSKDRNQPQHF

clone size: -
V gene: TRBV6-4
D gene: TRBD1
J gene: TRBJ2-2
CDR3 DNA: TGTGCCAGCAGTTCGACAGGGGAAACCGGGGAGCTGTTTTTT
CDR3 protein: CASSSTGETGELFF

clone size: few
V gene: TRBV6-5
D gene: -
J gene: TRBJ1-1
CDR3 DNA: TGTGCCAGCAATAGCTTGGTCACTGAAGCTTTCTTT
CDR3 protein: CASNSLVTEAFF

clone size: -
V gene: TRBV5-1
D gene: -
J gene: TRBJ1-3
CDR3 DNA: TGCGCCAGCAGCTTGGGCAGTGGAAACACCATATATTTT
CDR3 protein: CASSLGSGNTIYF

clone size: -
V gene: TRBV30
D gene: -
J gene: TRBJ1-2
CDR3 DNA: TGTGCCTGCAGACAGGACTCTAACTATGGCTACACCTTC
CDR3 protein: CACRQDSNYGYTF

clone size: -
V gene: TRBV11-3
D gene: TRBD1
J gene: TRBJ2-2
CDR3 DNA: TGTGCCAGCAGCTTAGGGGACAGACCCACCGGGGAGCTGTTTTTT
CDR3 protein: CASSLGDRPTGELFF

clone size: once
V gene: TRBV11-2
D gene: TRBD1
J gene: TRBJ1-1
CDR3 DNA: TGTGCCAGCAGCTTAGATCTAGGACAGGGGATGAACACTGAAGCTTTCTTT
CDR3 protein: CASSLDLGQGMNTEAFF

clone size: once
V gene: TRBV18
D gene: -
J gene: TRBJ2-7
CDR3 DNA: TGTGCCAGCTCACCCGGGACGGGGGTTGACGAGCAGTACTTC
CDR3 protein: CASSPGTGVDEQYF